Presented here are 7 T cell receptor beta chains from one specimen sequenced in a study of T cell changes during pregnancy in multiple sclerosis. Profiled with immunoSEQ multiplex PCR; TCRdb holds only in-frame clones, not every one. The sample carries some 59,000 clones, 90% recorded once. Source: peripheral blood, taken in the third trimester of pregnancy. The receptors were gathered from a female donor in good health, enrolled as a control in a pregnancy study.

The rearrangement uses TRBV6-5 and TRBJ1-1; tentatively, D is TRBD1 (6 bases). Trimming took 5 bases from V and 0 from J, leaving 13 bases between them. In germline, CDR1 is MNHEY, CDR2 SVGAGI. The CDR3 length is 15 residues. DNA of the CDR3: TGTGCCAGCAGTCCCCCACAGGGAATGAACACTGAAGCTTTCTTT. It yields the protein CASSPPQGMNTEAFF.

This clone was recorded a few times. The chain combines TRBV6-1 with TRBJ2-2, with unresolved D. This CDR3 comprises 11 residues. Looked up from germline, CDR1 is MNHNS and CDR2 is SASEGT. Trimming stripped 10 bases from V and 6 bases from J, with 9 bases between. The CDR3 here is CATPRAGELFF. CDR3 bases: TGTGCCACCCCCCGGGCCGGGGAGCTGTTTTTT.

The gene calls are TRBV4-1 and TRBJ1-6; tentative D call: TRBD1 (5 bases). The germline gives CDR1 MGHRA, CDR2 YSYEKL. The CDR3 has 18 amino acids. V was shortened by 3 bases and J by 7 bases, with 22 bases between the two germline ends. The CDR3 DNA is TGCGCCAGCAGCCACCTACCCTGGGGCCTAATCGAAAATTCACCCCTCCACTTT. Translation: CASSHLPWGLIENSPLHF.

This clone has just one count. The gene calls are TRBV4-3 and TRBJ1-1; TRBD1 is a possible D gene (5 bases). Looked up from germline, CDR1 is LGHNA and CDR2 is YSLEER. This CDR3 has 12 residues. Trimming pared 5 bases from V and 8 bases from J, leaving 12 bases between. For the CDR3, the DNA is TGCGCCAGCAGCAGAACAGGTCTCGAAGCTTTCTTT. Its translation: CASSRTGLEAFF.

In nucleotides, the CDR3 is TGTGCCAGCAGTTACGGACAGGCGTATGGCTACACCTTC. Protein product: CASSYGQAYGYTF. The chain joins TRBV6-5 to TRBJ1-2, with TRBD1 identical over 7 bases. V was pared by 2 bases and J by 5 bases, with 2 bases of the junction left unmatched. The CDR3 is 13 residues long. The germline V gene has CDR1 MNHEY and CDR2 SVGAGI.

This sequence joins TRBV21-1 and TRBJ2-1; the listed D gene, TRBD2, was not tested against the DNA. TRBV21-1 has pseudogene status. The CDR3 contains 16 residues. CDR3 nucleotide sequence: TGTGCCAGGATACTGAATAGCGGGGGGGCGGAAGATGAGCAGTTCTTC. Translating gives CARILNSGGAEDEQFF.

This clone is medium-sized. This sequence joins TRBV7-9 and TRBJ1-2; 7 bases align to TRBD1. Germline CDR1 SEHNR, CDR2 FQNEAQ (reference sequence). The CDR3 sequence is 15 residues long. V lost 5 bases, J lost 2 bases, and 8 bases stayed unmatched. CDR3 amino acids: CASSRVGQANYGYTF. For the CDR3, the DNA is TGTGCCAGCAGCCGAGTAGGACAGGCGAACTATGGCTACACCTTC.